A selection of T cell receptor beta chains follows, all from one sample in a study of lymphopenia after photon versus proton radiotherapy. Repertoires were generated with immunoSEQ multiplex PCR, while TCRdb's copy carries only in-frame clones and drops some. Here the sample spans more than 35,000 clones, approximately 87% being singletons. Specimen: peripheral blood, collected from a patient treated with photon-based radiotherapy. Every receptor here comes from a man over 45 with gastric cancer. CDR3s include the opening cysteine and the closing phenylalanine or tryptophan. A D gene is named only where the DNA matches it firmly. The listing skips clone size in some rows; elsewhere it reads once, few, many or a size class.

D gene,V gene,J gene,clone size,CDR3 DNA,CDR3 protein
TRBD1,TRBV14,TRBJ1-2,-,TGTGCCAGCAGCCTGGGACAGAACTATGGCTACACCTTC,CASSLGQNYGYTF
-,TRBV7-3,TRBJ2-1,-,TGTGCCAGCAGCGGAGGGTCCGACTCCTACAATGAGCAGTTCTTC,CASSGGSDSYNEQFF
-,TRBV15,TRBJ1-3,few,TGTGCCACCAGCAGAGAAGTACAGGGATTTGGAAACACCATATATTTT,CATSREVQGFGNTIYF
TRBD1,TRBV10-3,TRBJ2-7,-,TGTGCCATCAGTGACCCGGGACAGGTCTCCTACGAGCAGTACTTC,CAISDPGQVSYEQYF
-,TRBV19,TRBJ1-5,-,TGTGCCAGCCGGCGAGGGGATCAGCCCCAGCATTTT,CASRRGDQPQHF
-,TRBV6-1,TRBJ2-3,-,TGTGCCAGCAGAATGGGATATGGCACAGATACGCAGTATTTT,CASRMGYGTDTQYF
TRBD2,TRBV25-1,TRBJ2-3,-,TGTGCCAGCAGTGAAGTGATAACTAGCGGAAACACAGATACGCAGTATTTT,CASSEVITSGNTDTQYF
-,TRBV10-3,TRBJ1-1,-,TGTGCCATCAGTGAGTCGACCGGGACTGAAGCTTTCTTT,CAISESTGTEAFF
-,TRBV10-3,TRBJ2-1,-,TGTGCCATCAGTCACTCGACAGGAAACAATGAGCAGTTCTTC,CAISHSTGNNEQFF
-,TRBV5-6,TRBJ2-5,-,TGTGCCAGCAGCTTGAGGGTAGAGACCCAGTACTTC,CASSLRVETQYF
TRBD2,TRBV4-3,TRBJ2-1,-,TGCGCCAGCAGCCCCTCCCGGGGGGGCAATGAGCAGTTCTTC,CASSPSRGGNEQFF
TRBD2,TRBV4-1,TRBJ2-1,-,TGCGCCAGCAGCCAAGAGTGGAGCGGGGCCTACAATGAGCAGTTCTTC,CASSQEWSGAYNEQFF
-,TRBV27,TRBJ2-7,-,TGTGCCAGCAGGCCTTACCCCCAGGGTAACGAGCAGTACTTC,CASRPYPQGNEQYF
TRBD2,TRBV7-2,TRBJ2-4,once,TGTGCCAGCAGCCCGGGACTAGCGGGGGGCCCCCAAGCCAAAAACATTCAGTACTTC,CASSPGLAGGPQAKNIQYF
-,TRBV28,TRBJ2-2,-,TGTGCCAGCAGTTTTAGTACCGGGGAGCTGTTTTTT,CASSFSTGELFF
-,TRBV30,TRBJ1-1,-,TGTGCCTGGAGTCAGGAGAACACTGAAGCTTTCTTT,CAWSQENTEAFF
-,TRBV7-5,TRBJ1-2,-,TGTGCCAGCAGCTTAGAGAACTATGGCTACACCTTC,CASSLENYGYTF
TRBD2,TRBV30,TRBJ2-5,-,TGTGCCTGGAGTGGGGGACTAGCGGGTGGAACCCAGTACTTC,CAWSGGLAGGTQYF
-,TRBV29-1,TRBJ2-7,-,TGCAGCGTTGAAGATAACGGCAACGAGCAGTACTTC,CSVEDNGNEQYF
-,TRBV7-2,TRBJ1-1,few,TGTGCCAGCAGCTTAGCCATCGACGGTAACACTGAAGCTTTCTTT,CASSLAIDGNTEAFF
-,TRBV18,TRBJ2-5,-,TGTGCCAGCTCACCACCTCCGAAGACACAAGAGACCCAGTACTTC,CASSPPPKTQETQYF
-,TRBV6-5,TRBJ2-6,-,TGTGCCAGCAGTTACACAGCTGGGGCCAACGTCCTGACTTTC,CASSYTAGANVLTF
-,TRBV7-2,TRBJ2-1,-,TGTGCCAGCAGCTTAGTAGGGGCCACAGGGTCGGGATACAATGAGCAGTTCTTC,CASSLVGATGSGYNEQFF
-,TRBV30,TRBJ1-4,-,TGTGCCTGGAGTGCCGGGGCAGGGTATGAAAAACTGTTTTTT,CAWSAGAGYEKLFF
-,TRBV7-3,TRBJ2-1,-,TGTGCCAGCAGCTCCGGGACTTTGAGTGAGCAGTTCTTC,CASSSGTLSEQFF
-,TRBV7-9,TRBJ2-7,-,TGTGCCAGCAGCTTAGTGGCATACGAGCAGTACTTC,CASSLVAYEQYF
-,TRBV2,TRBJ1-2,-,TGTGCCAGCATCCCGACAGGATCGTCTGGCTACACCTTC,CASIPTGSSGYTF
TRBD2,TRBV2,TRBJ2-1,-,TGTGCCAGCAGTGTTGGTAGCGGGAGGGAGCAGTTCTTC,CASSVGSGREQFF
-,TRBV18,TRBJ2-7,-,TGTGCCAGCTCACCGGTCGGAGCGGGCGGGAAGGGCGAGCAGTACTTC,CASSPVGAGGKGEQYF
-,TRBV5-1,TRBJ2-1,-,TGCGCCAGCACAGGAACTTCTAATGAGCAGTTCTTC,CASTGTSNEQFF
-,TRBV19,TRBJ1-1,-,TGTGCCAGTAGAAGAGGGGGAGGGGCCACCGTTTCTGAAGCTTTCTTT,CASRRGGGATVSEAFF
-,TRBV5-8,TRBJ2-4,-,TGTGCCAGCAGCTTGGTAGGGCCGGTTCCGGTGGCCAAAAACATTCAGTACTTC,CASSLVGPVPVAKNIQYF
TRBD1,TRBV19,TRBJ2-7,-,TGTGCCAGTAGTGCCAAGGACAGGGGGAGCAACGAGCAGTACTTC,CASSAKDRGSNEQYF
-,TRBV27,TRBJ2-2,-,TGTGCCAGCAGTTTAAAAACAGGGGAGCTGTTTTTT,CASSLKTGELFF
TRBD1,TRBV11-3,TRBJ1-1,-,TGTGCCAGCAGCCCGCGACAGGGTGAAGCTTTCTTT,CASSPRQGEAFF
TRBD1,TRBV14,TRBJ1-1,-,TGTGCCAGCAACCAGGGGGGGACTGAAGCTTTCTTT,CASNQGGTEAFF
TRBD2,TRBV27,TRBJ2-1,once,TGTGCCAGCAGGACACTAGCGGGAGGGATCTACAATGAGCAGTTCTTC,CASRTLAGGIYNEQFF
TRBD1,TRBV11-2,TRBJ2-7,-,TGTGCCAGCAGCTACGACAGGGCAAGAGGCGAGCAGTACTTC,CASSYDRARGEQYF
-,TRBV4-1,TRBJ2-7,-,TGCGCCAGCAGCCACTACAATGACCCTAACGCCTACGAGCAGTACTTC,CASSHYNDPNAYEQYF
TRBD1,TRBV7-7,TRBJ2-1,-,TGTGCCAGCGGCCACGGGACAGACAATGAGCAGTTCTTC,CASGHGTDNEQFF
-,TRBV28,TRBJ2-2,-,TGTGCCAGCAGTAGAAACACCGGGGAGCTGTTTTTT,CASSRNTGELFF
-,TRBV9,TRBJ2-1,-,TGTGCCAGCAGCGTTTCGCTAGCAAACAATGAGCAGTTCTTC,CASSVSLANNEQFF
-,TRBV9,TRBJ2-3,-,TGTGCCAGCAGCGTAGCCGGGCGCACAGATACGCAGTATTTT,CASSVAGRTDTQYF
-,TRBV5-4,TRBJ1-5,-,TGTGCCAGCAGTGCAGACAGTAGCAATCAGCCCCAGCATTTT,CASSADSSNQPQHF
-,TRBV10-2,TRBJ2-6,-,TGCGCCAGCCGGGAAACGGGGGCCAACGTCCTGACTTTC,CASRETGANVLTF
-,TRBV21-1,TRBJ1-2,-,TGTGCCAGCAAGGGAGGGGGCTCTGGCTACACCTTC,CASKGGGSGYTF
-,TRBV19,TRBJ2-6,once,TGTGCCAGTAGTATAGTGAGGGCTGGGGCCAACGTCCTGACTTTC,CASSIVRAGANVLTF
TRBD1,TRBV25-1,TRBJ1-1,few,TGTGCCAGCAGTGGACAGGGATTCACTGAAGCTTTCTTT,CASSGQGFTEAFF
-,TRBV13,TRBJ1-6,-,TGTGCCAGCAGGGAGGGGGAGATTAATTCACCCCTCCACTTT,CASREGEINSPLHF
-,TRBV27,TRBJ2-7,-,TGTGCCAGCAGTTACGACAGATACCTCTACGAGCAGTACTTC,CASSYDRYLYEQYF